One sample yielded the 22 T cell receptor beta chains listed below, sequenced in a study of spatial heterogeneity in lung cancer. Each CDR3 protein gets one entry after TCRdb re-called the 5' RACE reads with MiXCR. The sample contains about 38,000 distinct CDR3 sequences, 6.5% to 8.5% of which appear only once. Indicated time point: sample taken at primary tumor resection. Unsorted samples of tumor, nontumor lung or frozen PBMC had their whole RNA sequenced. The starting material was PBMCs, obtained at surgery. These receptors originate from a male donor with early-stage non-small cell lung cancer.

Many counts were recorded for this clonotype. The chain uses TRBV7-2 and TRBJ1-6; D is unclear. The CDR3 extends over 15 amino acids. Germline V lookup: CDR1 SGHTA, CDR2 FQGNSA. V was cut by 0 bases and J by 6 bases, with 9 bases left in between. For the CDR3, the DNA is TGTGCCAGCAGCTTAGCGCCGAGATCTAATTCACCCCTCCACTTT. Its translation: CASSLAPRSNSPLHF.

There are a few counts of this clonotype. This chain joins TRBV7-3 and TRBJ1-2; 11 nucleotides line up with TRBD1. From germline, CDR1 is SGHTA and CDR2 FQGTGA. This CDR3 contains 14 residues. Trimming removed 5 bases from V and 8 bases from J; junction bases left unmatched: 7. CDR3 amino acids: CASSTGQGAGGYTF. The DNA of the CDR3 is TGTGCCAGCAGCACCGGACAGGGGGCGGGAGGCTACACCTTC.

This clonotype was counted a few times. The chain uses TRBV7-2 and TRBJ1-1; a possible D gene is TRBD1 (5 bases). Germline lookup yields CDR1 SGHTA and CDR2 FQGNSA. V was trimmed by 4 bases and J by 5 bases, leaving 8 bases between them. The CDR3 consists of 12 residues. For the CDR3, the DNA is TGTGCCAGCAGCTGGGACCTTACTGAAGCTTTCTTT. It specifies CASSWDLTEAFF.

There are a few counts of this clonotype. The chain carries TRBV18 and TRBJ1-5, with D possibly being TRBD1 (5 bases). Trimming left V 5 bases short and J 0 bases short, with 14 bases between. Germline loops: CDR1 KGHSH, CDR2 LQKENI. The CDR3 covers 16 residues. CDR3 nucleotides: TGTGCCAGCTCATCCCAACGCAGGGTTAGCAATCAGCCCCAGCATTTT. Translating gives CASSSQRRVSNQPQHF. Complete variable domain (other parts from reference TRBV18 and TRBJ1-5): NAGVMQNPRHLVRRRGQEARLRCSPMKGHSHVYWYRQLPEEGLKFMVYLQKENIIDESGMPKERFSAEFPKEGPSILRIQQVVRGDSAAYFCASSSQRRVSNQPQHFGDGTRLSIL.

Many counts were recorded for this clonotype. The rearrangement joins TRBV7-8 to TRBJ2-6; D may be TRBD1 (5 bases). Trimming cost V 3 bases and J 0 bases, with 12 bases left between them. The CDR3 loop spans 17 amino acids. CDR1 is SGHVS and CDR2 is FQNEAQ in the germline V gene. CDR3 loop: CASSLIDRLSGANVLTF. CDR3 in DNA: TGTGCCAGCAGCTTGATTGACAGACTCTCTGGGGCCAACGTCCTGACTTTC.

V is TRBV5-5 and J is TRBJ2-5, with 15 bases identical to TRBD2. The germline CDR1 and CDR2 sequences are SGHKS and YYEKEE (reference sequence). The CDR3 loop spans 16 amino acids. V lost 4 bases, J lost 4 bases, and 5 bases stayed unmatched. Here the CDR3 reads CASSPGLAGGPETQYF. The CDR3, as DNA: TGTGCCAGCAGCCCAGGACTAGCGGGAGGGCCAGAGACCCAGTACTTC.

This clonotype was found many times. V is TRBV3-1 and J is TRBJ1-3; D remains unclear. V shed 3 bases and J shed 0 bases, with 12 bases lying between them. This CDR3 comprises 16 residues. The germline gives CDR1 LGHDT, CDR2 YNNKEL (reference sequence). CDR3 residues: CASSHLTRSSGNTIYF. The CDR3 DNA is TGTGCCAGCAGCCACCTCACCCGGAGCTCTGGAAACACCATATATTTT.

This clonotype was observed at least ten times. The gene calls are TRBV10-3 and TRBJ2-1, with 14 nucleotides matching TRBD2. CDR1 is ENHRY and CDR2 is SYGVKD in the germline V gene. V gave up 10 bases and J gave up 3 bases; unmatched junction bases: 20. This CDR3 is 20 amino acids long. This CDR3 is CATLGLGLAGGPKGYNEQFF. The DNA of the CDR3 is TGTGCCACCCTTGGTTTAGGACTAGCGGGAGGCCCAAAGGGCTACAATGAGCAGTTCTTC.

This clonotype was detected many times. The J gene is TRBJ2-1, the V gene TRBV7-3; 11 nucleotides match TRBD2. The V gene's germline CDR1 is SGHTA and CDR2 FQGTGA. Unmatched junction bases numbered 9, after V lost 7 bases and J lost 7 bases. The CDR3 is 15 amino acids. This chain's CDR3 is CASTLTSGIGNEQFF. DNA of the CDR3: TGTGCCAGCACCCTGACTAGCGGGATTGGGAATGAGCAGTTCTTC.

This clonotype occurred many times. V gene TRBV18 combines with J gene TRBJ2-3, with TRBD1 matching over 9 bases. From germline, CDR1 is KGHSH and CDR2 LQKENI. There are 16 residues in the CDR3. V lost 0 bases and J lost 2; bases outside the gene matches: 3. DNA of the CDR3: TGTGCCAGCTCACCACCCTGGACAGGGGACACAGATACGCAGTATTTT. Amino acid sequence: CASSPPWTGDTDTQYF.

The rearrangement joins TRBV29-1 to TRBJ2-6; D call uncertain. V was shortened by 6 bases and J by 1 base, with 7 bases between the two germline ends. The V gene's germline CDR1 is SQVTM and CDR2 ANQGSEA. The CDR3 spans 13 residues. DNA of the CDR3: TGCAGCGTGTTTCCTTCTGGGGCCAACGTCCTGACTTTC. Its protein is CSVFPSGANVLTF. Combining the CDR3 with reference TRBV29-1 and TRBJ2-6 gives the whole variable domain SAVISQKPSRDICQRGTSLTIQCQVDSQVTMMFWYRQQPGQSLTLIATANQGSEATYESGFVIDKFPISRPNLTFSTLTVSNMSPEDSSIYLCSVFPSGANVLTFGAGSRLTVL.

The CDR3 here is CASSKGQNHYGYTF. CDR3 DNA: TGTGCCAGCAGTAAAGGACAGAATCACTATGGCTACACCTTC. This rearrangement joins TRBV27 to TRBJ1-2; weak D call: TRBD1 (6 bases). The CDR3 spans 14 residues. The V gene lost 5 bases and the J gene lost 3 bases, with 13 bases spanning the gap. From germline, CDR1 is MNHEY and CDR2 SMNVEV (reference sequence).

This clonotype was seen a handful of times. V usage is TRBV7-3 and J usage is TRBJ2-5; a weak D match, TRBD1 (5 bases). The CDR3 spans 13 residues. The V gene's germline CDR1 is SGHTA and CDR2 FQGTGA. V was clipped by 4 bases and J by 0 bases, with 6 bases between them. DNA for the CDR3: TGTGCCAGCAGCTCGACAGACCAAGAGACCCAGTACTTC. Amino acids: CASSSTDQETQYF.

The chain has TRBV11-2 and TRBJ1-1; D perhaps matches TRBD1 (6 bases). V was shortened by 5 bases and J by 3 bases, with 13 bases between the two germline ends. The germline V gene encodes CDR1 SGHAT and CDR2 FQNNGV. The CDR3 loop spans 14 amino acids. CDR3: CASSLVEGDTEAFF. The CDR3 nucleotides read TGTGCCAGCAGCCTCGTAGAGGGGGACACTGAAGCTTTCTTT.

Ten or more counts support this clonotype. The V call is TRBV20-1, the J call TRBJ2-2, with D tentatively TRBD2 (6 bases). V lost 2 bases and J lost 0, with 13 bases in between. The CDR3 sequence is 16 residues long. Germline V gene lookup returns CDR1 DFQATT and CDR2 SNEGSKA (reference sequence). In DNA form, the CDR3 reads TGCAGTGCTAGAAAAGTCCGCGGGGCGAACACCGGGGAGCTGTTTTTT. This encodes CSARKVRGANTGELFF.

Many counts were recorded for this clonotype. CDR3 sequence reads: CASSPGSDTEAFF. The CDR3 DNA reads TGTGCCAGCAGCCCCGGGTCGGACACTGAAGCTTTCTTT. The chain combines TRBV7-3 with TRBJ1-1; D unclear. CDR1 is SGHTA, CDR2 FQGTGA, per germline. The germline V and J ends were trimmed by 5 bases and 3 bases, with 10 bases remaining between them. This CDR3 is built from 13 residues.

This clonotype was seen many times. The CDR3 protein is CASSSGGNTIYF. The CDR3 DNA follows: TGTGCCAGCAGTTCAGGTGGAAACACCATATATTTT. The rearrangement joins TRBV27 to TRBJ1-3; D is uncertain. Germline V CDR1 and CDR2: MNHEY, SMNVEV (reference sequence). The V end lost 4 bases, the J end lost 3 bases, and 4 bases lay between the germline ends. CDR3 length: 12 amino acids.

The sample holds a few counts of this clonotype. The chain links TRBV29-1 to TRBJ1-2; D is uncertain. The CDR3 spans 11 residues. The V gene lost 5 bases and the J gene lost 3 bases, with 7 bases spanning the gap. CDR1 SQVTM and CDR2 ANQGSEA come from the germline V gene. CDR3 protein: CSVRRDYGYTF. The CDR3 nucleotides are TGCAGCGTTCGGCGGGACTATGGCTACACCTTC.

The gene calls are TRBV18 and TRBJ2-1; tentatively, D is TRBD2 (6 bases). CDR1 is KGHSH, CDR2 LQKENI, per germline. This CDR3 spans 14 amino acids. Trimming took off 0 bases at V and 7 bases at J, with 10 bases between the two ends. The CDR3 nucleotides read TGTGCCAGCTCACCACCCGCCGGAGGGAATGAGCAGTTCTTC. Its protein product is CASSPPAGGNEQFF.

This clonotype was detected ten times or more. The chain has TRBV6-4 and TRBJ1-1; no reliable D call. Germline CDR1 MRHNA, CDR2 SNTAGT. The CDR3 runs 13 residues. V was shortened by 4 bases and J by 0 bases, with 6 bases between the two germline ends. CDR3 DNA: TGTGCCAGCAGTGCCTTAATGAACACTGAAGCTTTCTTT. This sequence encodes CASSALMNTEAFF.

The V call is TRBV7-2, the J call TRBJ2-3; 8 nucleotides line up with TRBD2. The CDR3 covers 15 residues. Per germline, CDR1 SGHTA and CDR2 FQGNSA. The V gene end was trimmed by 2 bases and the J gene end by 2 bases; junction bases not matched to a gene: 3. CDR3 residues: CASSLTGGPTDTQYF. CDR3 DNA: TGTGCCAGCAGCTTAACGGGGGGGCCCACAGATACGCAGTATTTT.

Only a few counts were recorded for this clonotype. The chain combines TRBV2 with TRBJ2-5, with 10 bases that match TRBD2. V lost 5 bases to trimming and J lost 2 bases; unmatched junction nucleotides: 5. The germline CDR1 and CDR2 sequences are SNHLY and FYNNEI. The CDR3 runs 15 residues. The DNA of the CDR3 is TGTGCCAGCAGTTACCAGACTAGCGGGCAAGAGACCCAGTACTTC. Protein: CASSYQTSGQETQYF.